This TCR beta chain was sequenced during a study of OX40 agonist ivuxolimab in advanced cancers. CDR1 and CDR2 from the germline V gene are SGHVS and FQNEAQ. CDR3 size: 15 residues. Trimming removed 2 bases from V and 4 bases from J; junction bases left unmatched: 7. This clone came up once. Its antigen is not known. The repertoire was sequenced with immunoSEQ multiplex PCR; TCRdb's copy has only in-frame clones and lacks some. The repertoire holds 66,000 or so clones, with around 90% as singletons. Findings of the study overall: CD8+ T cells averaged more expanded clones than CD4+.

The sequence derives from an adult with an advanced solid tumor such as melanoma, head and neck, liver or kidney cancer. This material consisted of CD4+ or CD8+ T cells sorted from blood, taken in a trial of the OX40 agonist ivuxolimab. This chain uses TRBV7-8 with TRBJ1-2, with 7 bases matching TRBD1. The CDR3 is CASSLTGVETYGYTF. The DNA for the CDR3 is TGTGCCAGCAGCTTAACAGGGGTGGAGACCTATGGCTACACCTTC.